The clone carrying this T cell receptor (beta chain) was recorded many times. Its cognate antigen is unknown. The sample belongs to a study of early T cells in non-severe SARS-CoV-2 infection. Study background: It was bulk RNA from unsorted whole blood that was sequenced, and the chains were unpaired. Overall study results and limits: Matching with VDJdb favored anti-spike CD8 responses (missing private and CD4 specificities).

Researchers attached unique molecular identifiers to individual cDNA molecules. A single record per CDR3 protein comes from TCRdb applying MiXCR to the 5' RACE reads. The sample shows tens of thousands of distinct CDR3 sequences, 6% to 7.5% of them seen only once. The sample here was whole blood, taken at baseline. The clonotype was recovered from an adult who was a healthcare worker with PCR-confirmed SARS-CoV-2 infection or an uninfected control (not recorded which).

The CDR3 protein is CASSLRGLYEQYF. The CDR3 bases are TGTGCCAGCAGTCTCAGGGGACTCTACGAGCAGTACTTC. The chain joins TRBV2 to TRBJ2-7; D possibly uses TRBD1 or TRBD2 (6 bases each). Trimming shortened V by 5 bases and J by 3 bases, and 11 bases separated the two germline ends. Germline assignment: CDR1 SNHLY and CDR2 FYNNEI. There are 13 residues in the CDR3.